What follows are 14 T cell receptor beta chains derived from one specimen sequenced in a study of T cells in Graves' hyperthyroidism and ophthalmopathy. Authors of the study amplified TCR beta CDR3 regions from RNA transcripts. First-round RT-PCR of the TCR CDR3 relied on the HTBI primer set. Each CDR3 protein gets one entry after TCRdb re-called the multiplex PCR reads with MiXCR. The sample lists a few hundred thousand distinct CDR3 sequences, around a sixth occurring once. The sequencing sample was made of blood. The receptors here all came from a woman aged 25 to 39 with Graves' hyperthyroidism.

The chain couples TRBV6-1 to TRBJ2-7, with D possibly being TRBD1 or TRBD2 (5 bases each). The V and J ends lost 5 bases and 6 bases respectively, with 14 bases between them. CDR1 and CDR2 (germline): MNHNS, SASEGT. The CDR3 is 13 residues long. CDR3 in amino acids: CASSPFRGSEQYF. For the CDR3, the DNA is TGTGCCAGCAGTCCCTTTCGGGGCTCCGAGCAGTACTTC.

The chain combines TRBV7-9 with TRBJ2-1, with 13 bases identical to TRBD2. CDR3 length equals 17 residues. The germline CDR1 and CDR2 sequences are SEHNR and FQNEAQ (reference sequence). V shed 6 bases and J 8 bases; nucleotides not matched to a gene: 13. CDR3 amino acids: CASSFNRGLAGSDEQFF. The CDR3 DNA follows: TGTGCCAGCAGTTTTAACAGGGGACTAGCGGGAAGTGATGAGCAGTTCTTC.

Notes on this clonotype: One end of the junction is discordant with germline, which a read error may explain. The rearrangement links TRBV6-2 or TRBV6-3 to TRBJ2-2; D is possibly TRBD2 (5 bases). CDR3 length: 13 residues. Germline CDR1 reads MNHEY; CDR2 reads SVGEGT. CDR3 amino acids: CASKERHTGEPFF. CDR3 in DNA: TGTGCCAGCAAGGAGCGGCACACCGGGGAGCCGTTTTTT.

CDR3 coding DNA: TGTGCCAGCAGTTTAATAGGCGGGGGAGACACAGATACGCAGTATTTT. The encoded protein is CASSLIGGGDTDTQYF. The rearrangement joins TRBV27 to TRBJ2-3; 7 nucleotides match TRBD2. Germline CDR1 is MNHEY and CDR2 is SMNVEV (reference sequence). CDR3 length: 16 residues. Trimming cost V 2 bases and J 2 bases; bases outside gene matches: 7.

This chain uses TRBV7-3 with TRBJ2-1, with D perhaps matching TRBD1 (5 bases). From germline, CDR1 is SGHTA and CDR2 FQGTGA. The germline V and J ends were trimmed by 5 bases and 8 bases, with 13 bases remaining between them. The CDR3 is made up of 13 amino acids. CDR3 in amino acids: CASSRGAPDEQFF. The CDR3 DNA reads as TGTGCCAGCAGCAGGGGCGCCCCGGATGAGCAGTTCTTC.

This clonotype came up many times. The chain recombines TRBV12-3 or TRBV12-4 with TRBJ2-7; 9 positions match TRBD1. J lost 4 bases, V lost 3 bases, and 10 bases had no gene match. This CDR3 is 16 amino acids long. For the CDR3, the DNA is TGTGCCAGCAGTTTTTTTTCGGGGACAGGGATGTACGAGCAGTACTTC. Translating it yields CASSFFSGTGMYEQYF.

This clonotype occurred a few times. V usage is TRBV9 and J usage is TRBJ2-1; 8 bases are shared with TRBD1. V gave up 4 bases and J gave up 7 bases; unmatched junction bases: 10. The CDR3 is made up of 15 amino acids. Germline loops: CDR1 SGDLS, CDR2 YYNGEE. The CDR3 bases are TGTGCCAGCAGCCCGGGACAGGTCGGGGCAAATGAGCAGTTCTTC. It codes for CASSPGQVGANEQFF.

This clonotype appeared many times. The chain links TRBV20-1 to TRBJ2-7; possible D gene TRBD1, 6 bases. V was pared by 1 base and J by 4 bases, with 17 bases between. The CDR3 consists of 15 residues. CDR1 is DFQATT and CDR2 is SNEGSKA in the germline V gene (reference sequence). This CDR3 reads CSARGPRTDQYEQYF. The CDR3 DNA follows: TGCAGTGCTAGAGGTCCCAGGACAGACCAATACGAGCAGTACTTC.

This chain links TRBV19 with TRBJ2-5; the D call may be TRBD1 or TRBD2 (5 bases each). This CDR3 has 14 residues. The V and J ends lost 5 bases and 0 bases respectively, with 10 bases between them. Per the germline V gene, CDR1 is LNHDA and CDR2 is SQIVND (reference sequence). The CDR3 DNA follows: TGTGCCAGTAGTGATGGGGGTCACCAAGAGACCCAGTACTTC. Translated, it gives CASSDGGHQETQYF.

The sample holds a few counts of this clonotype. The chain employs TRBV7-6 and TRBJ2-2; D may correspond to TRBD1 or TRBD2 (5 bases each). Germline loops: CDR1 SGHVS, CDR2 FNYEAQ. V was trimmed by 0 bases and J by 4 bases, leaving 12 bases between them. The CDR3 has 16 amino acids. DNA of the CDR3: TGTGCCAGCAGCTTAGCGGTGTTTGGGGGCACCGGGGAGCTGTTTTTT. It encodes CASSLAVFGGTGELFF. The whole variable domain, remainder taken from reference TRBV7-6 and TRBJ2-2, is GAGVSQSPRYKVTKRGQDVALRCDPISGHVSLYWYRQALGQGPEFLTYFNYEAQQDKSGLPNDRFSAERPEGSISTLTIQRTEQRDSAMYRCASSLAVFGGTGELFFGEGSRLTVL.

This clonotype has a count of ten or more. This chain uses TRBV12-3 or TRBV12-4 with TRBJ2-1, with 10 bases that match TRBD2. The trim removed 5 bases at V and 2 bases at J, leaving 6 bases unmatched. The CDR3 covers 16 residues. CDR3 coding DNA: TGTGCCAGCAGTCGAACTAGCGGGAACACCTACAATGAGCAGTTCTTC. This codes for CASSRTSGNTYNEQFF.

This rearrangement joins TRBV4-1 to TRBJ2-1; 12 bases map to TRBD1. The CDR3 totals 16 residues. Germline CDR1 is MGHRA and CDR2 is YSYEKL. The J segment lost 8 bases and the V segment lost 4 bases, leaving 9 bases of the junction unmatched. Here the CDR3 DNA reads TGCGCCAGCAGCCCAAGAGGGGACAGGGGGCCGGATGAGCAGTTCTTC. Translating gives CASSPRGDRGPDEQFF.

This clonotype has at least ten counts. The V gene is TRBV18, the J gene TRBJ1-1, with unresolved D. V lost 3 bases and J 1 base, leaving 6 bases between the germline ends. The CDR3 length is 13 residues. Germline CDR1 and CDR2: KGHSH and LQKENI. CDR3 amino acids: CASSPYQNTEAFF. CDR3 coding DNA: TGTGCCAGCTCACCTTATCAGAACACTGAAGCTTTCTTT.

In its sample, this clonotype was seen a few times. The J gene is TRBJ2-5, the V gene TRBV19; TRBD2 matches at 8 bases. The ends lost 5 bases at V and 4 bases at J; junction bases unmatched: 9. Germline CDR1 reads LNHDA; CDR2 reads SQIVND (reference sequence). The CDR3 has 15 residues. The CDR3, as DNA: TGTGCCAGTAGTCGCCCGGGACTAGAAGGAGAGACCCAGTACTTC. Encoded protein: CASSRPGLEGETQYF. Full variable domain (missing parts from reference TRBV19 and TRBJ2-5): DGGITQSPKYLFRKEGQNVTLSCEQNLNHDAMYWYRQDPGQGLRLIYYSQIVNDFQKGDIAEGYSVSREKKESFPLTVTSAQKNPTAFYLCASSRPGLEGETQYFGPGTRLLVL.